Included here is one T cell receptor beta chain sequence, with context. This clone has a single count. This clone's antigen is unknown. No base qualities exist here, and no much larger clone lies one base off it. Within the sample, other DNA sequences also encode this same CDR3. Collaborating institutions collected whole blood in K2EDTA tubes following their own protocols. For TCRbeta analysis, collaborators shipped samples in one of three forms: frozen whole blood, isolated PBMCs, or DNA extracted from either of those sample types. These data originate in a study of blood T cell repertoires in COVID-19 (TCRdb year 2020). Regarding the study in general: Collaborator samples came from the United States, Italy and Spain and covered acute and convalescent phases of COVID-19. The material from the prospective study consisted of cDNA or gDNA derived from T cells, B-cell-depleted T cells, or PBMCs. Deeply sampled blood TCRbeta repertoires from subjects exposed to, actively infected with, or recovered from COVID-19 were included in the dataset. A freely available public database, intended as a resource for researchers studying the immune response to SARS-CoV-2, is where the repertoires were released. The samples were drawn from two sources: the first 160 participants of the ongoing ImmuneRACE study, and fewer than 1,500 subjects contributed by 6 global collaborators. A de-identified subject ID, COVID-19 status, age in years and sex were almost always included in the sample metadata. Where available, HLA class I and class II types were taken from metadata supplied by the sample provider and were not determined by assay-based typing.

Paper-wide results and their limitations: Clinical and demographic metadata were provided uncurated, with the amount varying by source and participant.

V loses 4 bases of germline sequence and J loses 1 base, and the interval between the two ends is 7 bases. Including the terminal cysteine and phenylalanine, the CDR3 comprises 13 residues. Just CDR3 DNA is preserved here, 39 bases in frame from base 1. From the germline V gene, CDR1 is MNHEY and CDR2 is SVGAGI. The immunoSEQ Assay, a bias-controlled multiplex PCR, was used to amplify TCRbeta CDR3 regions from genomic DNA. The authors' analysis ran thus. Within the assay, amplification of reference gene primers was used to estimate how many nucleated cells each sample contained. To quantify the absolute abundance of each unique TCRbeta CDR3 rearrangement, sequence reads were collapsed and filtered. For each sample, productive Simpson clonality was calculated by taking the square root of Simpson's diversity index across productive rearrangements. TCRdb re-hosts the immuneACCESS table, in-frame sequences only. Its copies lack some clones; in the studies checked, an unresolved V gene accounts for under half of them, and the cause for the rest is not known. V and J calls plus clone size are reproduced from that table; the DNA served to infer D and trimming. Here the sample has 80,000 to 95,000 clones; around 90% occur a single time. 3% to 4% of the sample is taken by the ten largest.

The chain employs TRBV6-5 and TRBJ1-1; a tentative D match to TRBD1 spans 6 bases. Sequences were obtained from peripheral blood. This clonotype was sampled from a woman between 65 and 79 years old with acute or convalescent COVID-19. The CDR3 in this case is CASSLQGNTEAFF. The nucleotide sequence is TGTGCCAGCAGTTTACAGGGGAACACTGAAGCTTTCTTT.